Below are 21 T cell receptor beta chains sequenced from a single sample in a study of CD8+ T cells in alopecia areata. After isolation, RNA underwent reverse transcription to generate cDNA as the sequencing template. Libraries were prepared by immunoSEQ multiplex PCR; TCRdb keeps only in-frame clonotypes and omits some of them. The table includes about 140,000 clones, approximately 85% detected once. Stated treatment: oral pan-JAK inhibitor, 5-10 mg twice daily. Specimen: CD8+ T cells sorted from blood, collected at week 4, from a patient treated with tofacitinib. Receptor source: a human donor with alopecia areata.

The rearrangement uses TRBV29-1 and TRBJ1-1; D is possibly TRBD1 (5 bases). Trimming took 0 bases from V and 0 from J, leaving 11 bases between them. The CDR3 spans 15 residues. Germline V gene sequence: CDR1 SQVTM, CDR2 ANQGSEA. This CDR3 is CSVEDSRDLNTEAFF. CDR3 DNA: TGCAGCGTTGAAGATTCCCGGGACCTGAACACTGAAGCTTTCTTT.

This clone was seen just once. The chain links TRBV15 to TRBJ2-7; TRBD1 aligns across 7 bases. The CDR3 has 15 residues. Germline V gene lookup returns CDR1 LNHNV and CDR2 YYDKDF (reference sequence). The J segment lost 3 bases and the V segment lost 0 bases, leaving 5 bases of the junction unmatched. This CDR3 is CATSRDWTGRYEQYF. DNA for the CDR3: TGTGCCACCAGCAGAGATTGGACAGGTCGCTACGAGCAGTACTTC.

The rearrangement uses TRBV9 and TRBJ1-2, with no clear D. V was clipped by 0 bases and J by 3 bases, with 15 bases between them. This CDR3 has 16 amino acids. Per the germline V gene, CDR1 is SGDLS and CDR2 is YYNGEE. The CDR3 coding sequence is TGTGCCAGCAGCGTAGAACCAGTCCCGATGGACTATGGCTACACCTTC. Amino acids: CASSVEPVPMDYGYTF.

This sequence joins TRBV4-1 and TRBJ2-7; D is perhaps TRBD1 (6 bases). The germline V and J ends were trimmed by 4 bases and 3 bases, with 16 bases remaining between them. CDR1 MGHRA and CDR2 YSYEKL come from the germline V gene. The CDR3 is 15 amino acids. This CDR3 is CASSPDRDKYYEQYF. The CDR3 region has the DNA TGCGCCAGCAGCCCGGACCGGGACAAGTACTACGAGCAGTACTTC.

The chain employs TRBV29-1 and TRBJ2-2; TRBD1 aligns across 9 bases. Looked up from germline, CDR1 is SQVTM and CDR2 is ANQGSEA. V shed 2 bases, J shed 6 bases, and the junction held 7 bases outside the gene matches. The CDR3 spans 15 residues. CDR3 nucleotide sequence: TGCAGCGTTGAATCTGGACAGGGGTTCCCCGGGGAGCTGTTTTTT. Its translation: CSVESGQGFPGELFF.

This clone has only one observation. The chain uses TRBV7-2 and TRBJ2-7, with 10 bases matching TRBD2. Per germline, CDR1 SGHTA and CDR2 FQGNSA. The CDR3 is 16 residues long. Losses at the gene ends were 1 base for V and 2 bases for J; bases not matched to a gene: 5. The CDR3 spells CASSLDLAGAAYEQYF. CDR3 nucleotides: TGTGCCAGCAGCTTAGACCTAGCGGGGGCCGCCTACGAGCAGTACTTC. The variable domain in full, with the rest retrieved from reference TRBV7-2 and TRBJ2-7, is GAGVSQSPSNKVTEKGKDVELRCDPISGHTALYWYRQSLGQGLEFLIYFQGNSAPDKSGLPSDRFSAERTGGSVSTLTIQRTQQEDSAVYLCASSLDLAGAAYEQYFGPGTRLTVT.

The chain has TRBV4-1 and TRBJ2-5; the D gene is possibly TRBD1 (5 bases). The CDR3 is 14 residues long. Germline CDR1 and CDR2: MGHRA and YSYEKL. V dropped 4 bases and J dropped 5 bases, with 14 bases sitting between them. In DNA, the CDR3 is TGCGCCAGCAGCCCGAACAGGATCCGGGAGACCCAGTACTTC. Its translation is CASSPNRIRETQYF.

V gene TRBV7-6 combines with J gene TRBJ2-1; 10 nucleotides agree with TRBD2. The germline CDR1 and CDR2 sequences are SGHVS and FNYEAQ. The junction had 10 bases not matched to a gene; V was cut back by 3 bases and J by 8 bases. The CDR3 is made up of 16 amino acids. In DNA form, the CDR3 reads TGTGCCAGCAGCTTGGCTAGCGGGGGCTTTGGGGATGAGCAGTTCTTC. Residues: CASSLASGGFGDEQFF.

This rearrangement joins TRBV12-5 to TRBJ2-5, with 7 nucleotides matching TRBD1. The CDR3 is made up of 15 amino acids. J lost 3 bases, V lost 4 bases, and 8 bases had no gene match. Germline CDR1 and CDR2: LGHNT and FRNRAP. CDR3 sequence: CASGSRDSPEETQYF. DNA for the CDR3: TGTGCTAGTGGTTCCCGGGACAGCCCCGAAGAGACCCAGTACTTC.

The chain couples TRBV5-6 to TRBJ2-3; 9 nucleotides match TRBD1. CDR1 and CDR2 from the germline V gene are SGHDT and YYEEEE. After removal of 0 bases from V and 5 bases from J, the junction contained 1 base not matched to a gene. This CDR3 is built from 14 residues. The DNA of the CDR3 is TGTGCCAGCAGCTTGGGACAGGGGGTAGATACGCAGTATTTT. The encoded protein is CASSLGQGVDTQYF.

This clone was seen just once. The V gene is TRBV30, the J gene TRBJ2-3, with D perhaps TRBD1 (5 bases). Trimming took 2 bases from V and 0 from J, leaving 9 bases between them. Germline lookup yields CDR1 GTSNPN and CDR2 SVGIG (reference sequence). This CDR3 is built from 14 residues. This chain's CDR3 is CAWSLTASTDTQYF. CDR3 bases: TGTGCCTGGAGTTTGACAGCTAGCACAGATACGCAGTATTTT.

The chain combines TRBV29-1 with TRBJ2-1, with 11 bases that match TRBD2. V gave up 3 bases and J gave up 3 bases; unmatched junction bases: 16. CDR1 is SQVTM, CDR2 ANQGSEA, per germline. The CDR3 spans 19 residues. CDR3 in amino acids: CSVEADLNSGGAFYNEQFF. The CDR3, as DNA: TGCAGCGTTGAGGCCGATCTCAATAGCGGGGGGGCTTTCTACAATGAGCAGTTCTTC.

This chain links TRBV9 with TRBJ2-1; 8 bases match TRBD2. J gave up 8 bases and V 3 bases, and 25 bases lay outside the gene matches. CDR3 length: 20 amino acids. Looked up from germline, CDR1 is SGDLS and CDR2 is YYNGEE. CDR3 loop: CASSGPKGGPRRGATDEQFF. The DNA of the CDR3 is TGTGCCAGCAGCGGCCCCAAAGGAGGGCCAAGGCGGGGGGCCACCGATGAGCAGTTCTTC.

V and J are TRBV27 and TRBJ2-7, with D perhaps TRBD2 (5 bases). The CDR3 spans 13 residues. With 5 bases removed from V and 7 bases from J, the gap between germline ends came to 15 bases. CDR1 and CDR2 (germline): MNHEY, SMNVEV (reference sequence). The CDR3 DNA is TGTGCCAGCAGTCTAGGACTGTTTGGAGAGCAGTACTTC. Its protein product is CASSLGLFGEQYF.

The chain joins TRBV10-3 to TRBJ1-1; weak D call: TRBD1 (6 bases). Germline CDR1 and CDR2: ENHRY and SYGVKD. Trimming shortened V by 8 bases and J by 6 bases, and 16 bases separated the two germline ends. This CDR3 has 13 residues. This chain's CDR3 is CAIVTDSGAEAFF. CDR3 DNA sequence: TGTGCCATCGTGACAGACTCAGGGGCTGAAGCTTTCTTT.

The chain carries TRBV27 and TRBJ2-1; possible D gene TRBD1, 5 bases. The CDR3 sequence is 14 residues long. Germline V CDR1 and CDR2: MNHEY, SMNVEV (reference sequence). V was clipped by 5 bases and J by 8 bases, with 16 bases between them. The CDR3 coding sequence is TGTGCCAGCAGTCCAGCGCCCAGGGTCCATGAGCAGTTCTTC. It translates to CASSPAPRVHEQFF.

This chain connects TRBV6-1 to TRBJ2-5; 8 bases align to TRBD2. Germline lookup yields CDR1 MNHNS and CDR2 SASEGT. This CDR3 is 15 amino acids long. After removal of 4 bases from V and 5 bases from J, the junction contained 9 bases not matched to a gene. CDR3 nucleotides: TGTGCCAGCAGTGGTATCGGGGGGGCCGAGGAGACCCAGTACTTC. Amino acids: CASSGIGGAEETQYF.

This clone showed up just once. The chain is built from TRBV7-6 and TRBJ1-1; the D gene is possibly TRBD1 (5 bases). Trimming stripped 6 bases from V and 0 bases from J, with 11 bases between. Germline-derived CDR1 and CDR2 are SGHVS and FNYEAQ. The CDR3 consists of 14 residues. CDR3 in amino acids: CASSPGHLNTEAFF. CDR3 nucleotide sequence: TGTGCCAGCAGTCCAGGACACTTGAACACTGAAGCTTTCTTT.

J is TRBJ2-1 and V is TRBV5-4; D is undetermined. Germline CDR1 SGHNT, CDR2 YYREEE (reference sequence). This CDR3 has 11 residues. The V and J ends lost 5 bases and 4 bases respectively, with 4 bases between them. CDR3 protein: CASRQYNEQFF. CDR3 coding DNA: TGTGCCAGCAGGCAGTACAATGAGCAGTTCTTC.

The chain employs TRBV7-9 and TRBJ1-1; unclear D gene. Germline V gene sequence: CDR1 SEHNR, CDR2 FQNEAQ (reference sequence). The germline V and J ends were trimmed by 1 base and 7 bases, with 7 bases remaining between them. The CDR3 runs to 12 residues. The CDR3 nucleotides are TGTGCCAGCAGCTTAGTGACATTTGAAGCTTTCTTT. Translating it yields CASSLVTFEAFF.

The chain is built from TRBV4-1 and TRBJ1-6; tentatively, D is TRBD1 (6 bases). The V end was cut by 3 bases, the J end by 7 bases, with 13 bases between. Germline V gene data show CDR1 as MGHRA and CDR2 as YSYEKL. The CDR3 is made up of 15 amino acids. This chain's CDR3 is CASSQILGGNSPLHF. The CDR3 region has the DNA TGCGCCAGCAGCCAGATCCTAGGGGGGAATTCACCCCTCCACTTT.